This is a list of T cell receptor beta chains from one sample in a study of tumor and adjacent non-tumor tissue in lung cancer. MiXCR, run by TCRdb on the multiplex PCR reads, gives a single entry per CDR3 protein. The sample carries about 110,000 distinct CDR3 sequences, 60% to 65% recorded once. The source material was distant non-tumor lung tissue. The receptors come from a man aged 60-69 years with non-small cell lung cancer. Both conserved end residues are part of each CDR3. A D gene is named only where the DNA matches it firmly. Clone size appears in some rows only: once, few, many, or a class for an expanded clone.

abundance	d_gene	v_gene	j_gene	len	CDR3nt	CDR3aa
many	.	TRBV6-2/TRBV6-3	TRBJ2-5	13	TGTGCCGGACGGGACGTGAACCAAGAGACCCAGTACTTC	CAGRDVNQETQYF
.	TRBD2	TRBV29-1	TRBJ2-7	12	TGCAACGTCAACCCTCCTACGGGAGGGCAATACTTC	CNVNPPTGGQYF
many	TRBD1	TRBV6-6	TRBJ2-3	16	TGTGCCAGCAGCCTAAGACAGGGAACTAGCACAGATACGCAGTATTTT	CASSLRQGTSTDTQYF
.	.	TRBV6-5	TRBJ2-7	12	TGTGCCAGCGTCCCTGGGCCCGACGAGCACTACTTC	CASVPGPDEHYF
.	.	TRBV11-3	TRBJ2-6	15	TGTGTCAGCAGCCAACAGGGTTCTGGGACCAACGCCCTGACTTTC	CVSSQQGSGTNALTF
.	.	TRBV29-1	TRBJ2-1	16	TGCAGCGCTAACGAGGCCGCACAGTGTGGCATGGGTGGGCAGTTCTTC	CSANEAAQCGMGGQFF
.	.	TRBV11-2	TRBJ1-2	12	TGTGCCAGCAGCTTAGATAGCTATGATTACACCTTC	CASSLDSYDYTF
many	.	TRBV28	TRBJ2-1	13	TGTGCCAGTTACTCGACGTACTACAATGAGCAGTTCTTC	CASYSTYYNEQFF
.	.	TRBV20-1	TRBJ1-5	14	TGCAGTGCTAACGGGGGGGCTAGCAATCAGCCCAAGCATTTT	CSANGGASNQPKHF
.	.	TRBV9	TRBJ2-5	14	TGTGCCAGCAGCGTAGATCCGACCCCAGGGATCCAGTACTTC	CASSVDPTPGIQYF
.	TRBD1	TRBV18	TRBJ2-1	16	TGTGCCAGCTCACCCCGGGACAGGGTTTCCTACAATGAGCAGTTCTTC	CASSPRDRVSYNEQFF
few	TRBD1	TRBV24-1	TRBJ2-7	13	TGTGCCACCAGCCGACAGGGCTCCTACGGGCAGTACTTC	CATSRQGSYGQYF
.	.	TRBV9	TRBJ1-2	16	TGTGCCAGCAGCGTAGGGGAGGACAGACTTATCGCTGGCTACACCTTC	CASSVGEDRLIAGYTF
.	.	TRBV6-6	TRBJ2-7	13	TGTGCCAGCAGGGCACAGGGTACCGACGAGCAGTGCTTC	CASRAQGTDEQCF
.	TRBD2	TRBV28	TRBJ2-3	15	TGTGCCAGCAGTTGGACTAGCGTTGGCACAGATACGCAGTATTTT	CASSWTSVGTDTQYF
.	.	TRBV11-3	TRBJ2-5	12	TGTGCCAGCGGCCATCGCCAAGATACCCAGTATTTC	CASGHRQDTQYF
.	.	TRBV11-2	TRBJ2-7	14	TGTGCCATCAGCTTCCAGACCGGGGAATACGAGCAGTACTTC	CAISFQTGEYEQYF
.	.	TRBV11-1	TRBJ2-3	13	TGTGCCAGTAGCTTTCCTCTCACAGATGCGCAGTATTTT	CASSFPLTDAQYF
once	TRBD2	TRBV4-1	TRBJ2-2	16	TGCGCCAGTAACCAAGGGAGGGGTTCGGGCACCGGGGAGCTGTTTTTT	CASNQGRGSGTGELFF
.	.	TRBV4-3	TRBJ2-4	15	TGCGCCAGCTGCCAAGGGTCTAGCGTCCAAATCATTCAGTACTTC	CASCQGSSVQIIQYF
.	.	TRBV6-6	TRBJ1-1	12	TGTGCCAGCACCACGTGTGGAACTGAAGCTTTCTTT	CASTTCGTEAFF
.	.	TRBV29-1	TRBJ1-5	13	TGCAGCGCAACTACAATAGGGCGGGGGCCCCAGAATTTT	CSATTIGRGPQNF
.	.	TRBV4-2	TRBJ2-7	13	TGTGCCAGCAGCCAGGGGGATACGGTGCGACTGTACTTC	CASSQGDTVRLYF
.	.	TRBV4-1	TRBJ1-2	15	TGCGCCAGCAGCCAAGAGTATCCCTCCTGGGCAGGCTACACCTTC	CASSQEYPSWAGYTF
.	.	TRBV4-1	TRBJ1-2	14	TGCTCCAGTAGCCCCCTGGATTTTAACTATGGCTACACCTTC	CSSSPLDFNYGYTF
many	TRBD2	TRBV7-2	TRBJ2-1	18	TGTGCCAGCAGCTTAAGCGGGACTAGCGGGAGAAGATACAATGAGCAGTTCTTC	CASSLSGTSGRRYNEQFF
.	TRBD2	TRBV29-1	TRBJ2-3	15	TGCAGCGTTGAGCCTAGCGGGGGGTCGACAGATACGGAGTATTTT	CSVEPSGGSTDTEYF
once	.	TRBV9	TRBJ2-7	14	TGTGCCAGCAGCGTAGCTGGCAGTTCCTACGAGCTGTACTTC	CASSVAGSSYELYF
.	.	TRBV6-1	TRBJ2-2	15	TGTGCCAGCAGGACGCGACATAAGAACACCGGGGAGCTGTTTTTT	CASRTRHKNTGELFF
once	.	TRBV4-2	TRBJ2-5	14	TGTGCCAGCAGCCAAGATGCCTCCGGGGAGGCCCACTACTTC	CASSQDASGEAHYF
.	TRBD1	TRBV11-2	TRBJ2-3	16	TGTGCCAGTAGCGCGGCTGGACAGGGGGTCACAGATACGCAGTATTTT	CASSAAGQGVTDTQYF
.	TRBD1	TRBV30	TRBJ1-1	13	TGTGCCTGGAGCCGAATGACAGGGGGTGAAGCTCTCTTT	CAWSRMTGGEALF
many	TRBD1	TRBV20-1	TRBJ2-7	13	TGCAGTGCTAGAGTTTCGGGTTTGGGACAGTCCCTCTTC	CSARVSGLGQSLF
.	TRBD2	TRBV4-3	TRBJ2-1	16	TGCGCCGGCAGCATGCGAGCGGGAGTCGGCTACAATGAGCAGTTCTTC	CAGSMRAGVGYNEQFF
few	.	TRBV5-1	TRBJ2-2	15	TGCGCCAGCAGCTTAGGGACTTTGAACACCGGGGAGCTGTTTTTT	CASSLGTLNTGELFF
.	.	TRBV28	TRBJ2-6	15	TGTGCCAGTAGTGGGCATGGTGGTCGGGCCAACGTCCTGACTTTC	CASSGHGGRANVLTF
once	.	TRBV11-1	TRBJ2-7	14	TGTACTAGCAGCTTTCCCGGCGGCGCCTGCGAGCAGTACTTC	CTSSFPGGACEQYF
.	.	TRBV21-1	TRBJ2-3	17	TGTGCCAGCAGCAGATGGTTAAGTAACAGGGCTTCAGATACGCAGTATTTT	CASSRWLSNRASDTQYF
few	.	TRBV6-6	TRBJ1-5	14	TGTGCCAGTACCTACGTTGATGGCAATCAGCCCCAGCATTTT	CASTYVDGNQPQHF
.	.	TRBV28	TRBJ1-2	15	TGTGCCAGCAGAGCCTCCTCACACAGCTACTACGGCTACACCTTT	CASRASSHSYYGYTF